This section outlines one T cell receptor beta chain sequence together with its context. Original processing notes: By means of reference gene primer amplification, nucleated cell counts were estimated. Only in-frame clones appear in the TCRdb table, and some are missing; sequencing was by immunoSEQ multiplex PCR. D and trimming come from the DNA, and the V and J calls and clone size come from that table. The profile shows 150,000 to 200,000 clones, roughly nine tenths of them singletons. The germline gives CDR1 SGHNT, CDR2 YYREEE (reference sequence). This CDR3 spans 12 amino acids. V dropped 4 bases and J dropped 5 bases, with 10 bases sitting between them. Participants spanned ages about 18 to 90 years and resided in about 25 US areas. Cohorts were determined from participant-reported clinical history. This specimen comes from a study of blood T cell repertoires in COVID-19. The overall study: There were acute and convalescent COVID-19 samples, and they came from the United States, Italy and Spain.

This chain links TRBV5-4 with TRBJ2-7; possible D gene TRBD1, 6 bases. Material: PBMCs or T cells enriched from blood (not recorded which). The origin of this receptor is a woman aged 40 to 49 with acute COVID-19. The CDR3 bases are TGTGCCAGCAGCAACAGGGCGCACGAGCAGTACTTC. Encoded protein: CASSNRAHEQYF.